This T cell receptor (beta chain) was identified during a study of blood T cells in healthy people across ages. Trimming stripped 7 bases from V and 2 bases from J, with 15 bases between. Germline loops: CDR1 MDHEN, CDR2 SYDVKM. This CDR3 has 14 residues. It was with a sample-barcoded 5' primer and a J-beta primer mix that a second PCR of roughly 6 to 12 cycles was run. Using its own MiXCR run on the 5' RACE reads, TCRdb lists one record per CDR3 protein. The repertoire includes more than 900,000 distinct CDR3 sequences, under 35% of them detected once, and 10% sits in the top ten. These data are also associated with another study on T cells of mothers and their children.

J is TRBJ2-7 and V is TRBV28; D not resolved. This sequence was found in a woman between 40 and 55 years old in good health. Sequenced sample: blood. CDR3 in amino acids: CASIGLGDPYEQYF. CDR3 nucleotides: TGTGCCAGCATTGGGCTCGGCGACCCCTACGAGCAGTACTTC.